These 4 T cell receptor beta chains were all obtained from the same sample, sequenced in a study of CD8+ T cells in alopecia areata. Sequencing templates came from extracted RNA that was reverse transcribed into cDNA. Method: immunoSEQ multiplex PCR; TCRdb's copy keeps in-frame clones and lacks some. The profile shows just under 7,500 clones, 64% of them singletons. Individuals with alopecia areata gave both lesional scalp punch biopsies and peripheral blood for collection. The input for sequencing was skin, taken at week 0. The receptors originated from a human donor with alopecia areata.

J is TRBJ2-7 and V is TRBV7-9; 7 bases fit TRBD2. The ends lost 0 bases at V and 7 bases at J; junction bases unmatched: 3. The CDR3 sequence is 13 residues long. The germline CDR1 and CDR2 sequences are SEHNR and FQNEAQ (reference sequence). The CDR3 nucleotides read TGTGCCAGCAGCTTAGCGGGAGGGAGGGAGCAGTACTTC. It codes for CASSLAGGREQYF.

This clone was seen only a few times. The J gene is TRBJ2-7, the V gene TRBV5-1, with TRBD1 matching 8 bases. The CDR3 spans 16 residues. J gave up 4 bases and V 4 bases, and 13 bases lay outside the gene matches. Germline V lookup: CDR1 SGHRS, CDR2 YFSETQ. The CDR3 nucleotides read TGCGCCAGCAGCCGACAGGGGATCGGTAGTGGTTACGAGCAGTACTTC. Its protein product is CASSRQGIGSGYEQYF.

This chain connects TRBV27 to TRBJ2-4; D is undetermined. Germline V CDR1 and CDR2: MNHEY, SMNVEV (reference sequence). Between the trimmed V and J ends, which lost 0 bases and 3 bases, there was a span of 3 bases. CDR3 length equals 13 residues. Written as DNA, the CDR3 is TGTGCCAGCAGTTTATCGATCAAAAACATTCAGTACTTC. Protein: CASSLSIKNIQYF.

This clone was seen more than once but under ten times. The CDR3 sequence: CASSKTGSFSNQPQHF. The DNA for the CDR3 is TGTGCCAGCAGCAAGACAGGGTCCTTTAGCAATCAGCCCCAGCATTTT. This chain connects TRBV6-9 to TRBJ1-5; TRBD1 matches at 7 bases. The CDR3 extends over 16 amino acids. Germline loops: CDR1 MNHGY, CDR2 SVAAGI. J gave up 0 bases and V 6 bases, and 8 bases lay outside the gene matches.